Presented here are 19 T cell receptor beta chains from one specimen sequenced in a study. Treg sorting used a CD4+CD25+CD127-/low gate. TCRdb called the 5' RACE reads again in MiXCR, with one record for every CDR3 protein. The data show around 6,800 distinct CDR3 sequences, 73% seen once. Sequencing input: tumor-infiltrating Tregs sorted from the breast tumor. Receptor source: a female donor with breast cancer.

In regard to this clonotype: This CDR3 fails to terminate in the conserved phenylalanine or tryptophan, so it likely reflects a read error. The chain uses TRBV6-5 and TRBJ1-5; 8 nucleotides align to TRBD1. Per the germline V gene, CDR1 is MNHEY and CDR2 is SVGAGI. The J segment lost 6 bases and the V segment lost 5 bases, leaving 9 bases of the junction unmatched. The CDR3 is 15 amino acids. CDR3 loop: CASSTGQGIGQPQHS. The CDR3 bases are TGTGCCAGCAGTACCGGACAGGGAATTGGTCAGCCCCAGCATTCT.

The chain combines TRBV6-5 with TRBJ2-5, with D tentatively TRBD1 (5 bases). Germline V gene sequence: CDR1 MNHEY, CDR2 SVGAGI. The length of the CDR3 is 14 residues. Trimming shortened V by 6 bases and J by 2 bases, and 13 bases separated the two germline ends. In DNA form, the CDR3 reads TGTGCCAGCAGGGACCCAGGGCTACAAGAGACCCAGTACTTC. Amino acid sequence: CASRDPGLQETQYF.

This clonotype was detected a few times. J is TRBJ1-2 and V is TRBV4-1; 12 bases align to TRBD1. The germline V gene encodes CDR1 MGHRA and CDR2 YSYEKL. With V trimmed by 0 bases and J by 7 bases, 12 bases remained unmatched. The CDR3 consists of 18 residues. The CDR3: CASSQDPRAGQGATGYTF. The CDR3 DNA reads TGCGCCAGCAGCCAAGACCCCCGGGCGGGACAGGGGGCGACTGGCTACACCTTC.

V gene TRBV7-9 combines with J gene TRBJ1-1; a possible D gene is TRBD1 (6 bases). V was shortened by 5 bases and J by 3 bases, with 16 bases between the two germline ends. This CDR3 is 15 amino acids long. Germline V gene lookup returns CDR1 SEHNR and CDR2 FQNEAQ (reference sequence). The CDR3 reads CASSPLQGKHTEAFF. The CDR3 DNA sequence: TGTGCCAGCAGCCCCCTACAGGGCAAGCACACTGAAGCTTTCTTT.

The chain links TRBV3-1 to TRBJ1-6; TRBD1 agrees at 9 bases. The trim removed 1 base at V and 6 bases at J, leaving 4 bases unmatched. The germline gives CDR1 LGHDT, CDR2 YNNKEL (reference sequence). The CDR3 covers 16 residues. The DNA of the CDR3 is TGTGCCAGCAGCCAAGCCACGGGACAGGGTAATTCACCCCTCCACTTT. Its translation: CASSQATGQGNSPLHF. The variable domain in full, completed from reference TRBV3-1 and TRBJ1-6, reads DTAVSQTPKYLVTQMGNDKSIKCEQNLGHDTMYWYKQDSKKFLKIMFSYNNKELIINETVPNRFSPKSPDKAHLNLHINSLELGDSAVYFCASSQATGQGNSPLHFGNGTRLTVT.

Here the CDR3 DNA reads TGCAGTGCTACCGTAAATCAGGGAATCTATGGCTACACCTTC. Protein sequence: CSATVNQGIYGYTF. V and J are TRBV20-1 and TRBJ1-2; D may be TRBD1 (5 bases). V lost 4 bases and J 4 bases, leaving 16 bases between the germline ends. Germline-derived CDR1 and CDR2 are DFQATT and SNEGSKA (reference sequence). There are 14 residues in the CDR3.

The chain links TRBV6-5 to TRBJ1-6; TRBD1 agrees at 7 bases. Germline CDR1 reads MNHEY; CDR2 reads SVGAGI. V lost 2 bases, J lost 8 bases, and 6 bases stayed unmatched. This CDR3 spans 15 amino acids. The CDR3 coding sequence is TGTGCCAGCAGTTACGCCCGACAGGGTGATTCACCCCTCCACTTT. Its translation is CASSYARQGDSPLHF.

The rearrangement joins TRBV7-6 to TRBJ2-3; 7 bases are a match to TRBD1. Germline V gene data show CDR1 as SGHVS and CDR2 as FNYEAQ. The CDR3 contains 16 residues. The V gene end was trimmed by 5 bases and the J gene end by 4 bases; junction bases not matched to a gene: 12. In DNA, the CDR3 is TGTGCCAGCAGCCTACAACCGGGACAGTTCTCAGATACGCAGTATTTT. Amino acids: CASSLQPGQFSDTQYF.

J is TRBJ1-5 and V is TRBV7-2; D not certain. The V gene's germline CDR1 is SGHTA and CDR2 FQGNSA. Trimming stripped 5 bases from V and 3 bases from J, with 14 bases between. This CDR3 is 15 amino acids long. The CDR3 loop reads CASSRRRANNQPQHF. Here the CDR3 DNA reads TGTGCCAGCAGCCGTCGCCGGGCCAACAATCAGCCCCAGCATTTT.

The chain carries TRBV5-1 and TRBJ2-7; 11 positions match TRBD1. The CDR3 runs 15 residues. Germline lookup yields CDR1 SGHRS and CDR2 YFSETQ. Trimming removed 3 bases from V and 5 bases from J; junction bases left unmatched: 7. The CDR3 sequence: CASSSGQGGIHEQYF. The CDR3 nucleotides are TGCGCCAGCAGCTCGGGACAGGGGGGGATCCACGAGCAGTACTTC.

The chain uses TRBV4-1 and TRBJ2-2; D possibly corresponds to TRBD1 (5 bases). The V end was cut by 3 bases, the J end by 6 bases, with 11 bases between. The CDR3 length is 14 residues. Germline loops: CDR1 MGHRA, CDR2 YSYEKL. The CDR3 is CASSHPGQSGELFF. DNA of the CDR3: TGCGCCAGCAGCCACCCCGGACAATCCGGGGAGCTGTTTTTT.

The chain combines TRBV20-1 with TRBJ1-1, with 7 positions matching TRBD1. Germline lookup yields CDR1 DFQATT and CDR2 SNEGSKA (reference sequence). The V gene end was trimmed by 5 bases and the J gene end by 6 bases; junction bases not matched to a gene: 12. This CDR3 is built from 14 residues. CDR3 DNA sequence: TGCAGTGCTGGAGGGACAGCGGGGGTACCTGAAGCTTTCTTT. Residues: CSAGGTAGVPEAFF.

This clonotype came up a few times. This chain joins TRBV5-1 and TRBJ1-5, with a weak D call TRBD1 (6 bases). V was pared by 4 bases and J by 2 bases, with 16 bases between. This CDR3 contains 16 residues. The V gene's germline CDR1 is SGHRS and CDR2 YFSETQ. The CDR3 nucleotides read TGCGCCAGCAGCCCGGAGGGGGACTCCCGCAATCAGCCCCAGCATTTT. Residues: CASSPEGDSRNQPQHF.

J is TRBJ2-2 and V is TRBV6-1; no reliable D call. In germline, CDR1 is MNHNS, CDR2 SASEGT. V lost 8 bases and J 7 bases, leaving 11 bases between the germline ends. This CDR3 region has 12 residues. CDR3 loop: CASGYNGGELFF. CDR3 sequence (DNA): TGTGCCAGCGGATATAACGGCGGGGAGCTGTTTTTT.

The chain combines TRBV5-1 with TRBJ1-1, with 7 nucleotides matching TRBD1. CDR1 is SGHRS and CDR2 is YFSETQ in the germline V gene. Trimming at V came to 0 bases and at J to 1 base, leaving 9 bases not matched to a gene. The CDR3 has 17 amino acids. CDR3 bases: TGCGCCAGCAGCTTGGACAATTACAGGGGTCGGAACACTGAAGCTTTCTTT. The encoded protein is CASSLDNYRGRNTEAFF.

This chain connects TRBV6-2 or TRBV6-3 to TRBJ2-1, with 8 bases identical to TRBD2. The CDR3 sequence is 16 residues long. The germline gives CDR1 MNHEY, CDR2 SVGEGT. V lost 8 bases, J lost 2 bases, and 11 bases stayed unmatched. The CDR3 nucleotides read TGTGCCAGCCGGGGGGGAGTGAACCCTACCTACAATGAGCAGTTCTTC. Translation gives CASRGGVNPTYNEQFF.

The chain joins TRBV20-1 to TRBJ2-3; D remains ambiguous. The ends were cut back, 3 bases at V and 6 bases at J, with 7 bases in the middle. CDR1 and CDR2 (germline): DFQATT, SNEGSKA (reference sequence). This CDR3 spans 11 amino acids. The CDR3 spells CSASLPDTQYF. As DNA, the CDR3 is TGCAGTGCTAGCCTTCCCGATACGCAGTATTTT.

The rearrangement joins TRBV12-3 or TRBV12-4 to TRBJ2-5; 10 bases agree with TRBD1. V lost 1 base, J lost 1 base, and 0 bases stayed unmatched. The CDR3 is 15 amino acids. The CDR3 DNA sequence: TGTGCCAGCAGTTTAGGGACAGGGGGCCAAGAGACCCAGTACTTC. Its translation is CASSLGTGGQETQYF.

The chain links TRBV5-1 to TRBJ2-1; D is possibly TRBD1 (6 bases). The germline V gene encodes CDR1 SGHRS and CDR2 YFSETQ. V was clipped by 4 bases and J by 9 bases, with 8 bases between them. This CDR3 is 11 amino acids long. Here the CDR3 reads CASSEGGEQFF. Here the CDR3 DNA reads TGCGCCAGCAGCGAAGGGGGTGAGCAGTTCTTC.